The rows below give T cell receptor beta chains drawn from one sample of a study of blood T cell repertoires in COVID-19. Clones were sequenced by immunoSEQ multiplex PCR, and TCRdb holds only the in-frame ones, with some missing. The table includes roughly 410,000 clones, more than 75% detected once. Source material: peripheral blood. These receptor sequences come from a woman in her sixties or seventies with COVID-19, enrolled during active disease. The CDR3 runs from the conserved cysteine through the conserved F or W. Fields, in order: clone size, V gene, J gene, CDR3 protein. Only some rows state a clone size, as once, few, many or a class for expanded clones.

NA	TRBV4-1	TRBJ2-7	CASSPGTGLGEQYF
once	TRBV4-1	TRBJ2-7	CASSISGTQDYEQYF
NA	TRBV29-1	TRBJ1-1	CSLHLTGNSEAFF
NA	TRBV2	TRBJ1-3	CASTPDTNSGNTIYF
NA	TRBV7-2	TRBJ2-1	CASSLDGLAGYNEQFF
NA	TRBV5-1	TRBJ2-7	CASSLANPTSEEQYF
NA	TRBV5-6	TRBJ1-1	CASSYTGGGIEAFF
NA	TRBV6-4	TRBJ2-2	CASRATGGSGELFF
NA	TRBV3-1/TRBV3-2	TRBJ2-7	CASSLGSGTGAYEQYF
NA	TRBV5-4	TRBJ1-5	CASSFTGQGGNQPQHF
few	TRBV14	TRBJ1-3	CASSRAGGNTIYF
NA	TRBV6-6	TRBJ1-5	CASSSGTGVNQPQHF
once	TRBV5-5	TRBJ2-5	CASSLVPTQETQYF
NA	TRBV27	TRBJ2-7	CASSAGQGGYEQYF
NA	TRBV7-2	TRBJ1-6	CASRQTGPTSPLHF
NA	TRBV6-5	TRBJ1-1	CASSWAGATEAFF